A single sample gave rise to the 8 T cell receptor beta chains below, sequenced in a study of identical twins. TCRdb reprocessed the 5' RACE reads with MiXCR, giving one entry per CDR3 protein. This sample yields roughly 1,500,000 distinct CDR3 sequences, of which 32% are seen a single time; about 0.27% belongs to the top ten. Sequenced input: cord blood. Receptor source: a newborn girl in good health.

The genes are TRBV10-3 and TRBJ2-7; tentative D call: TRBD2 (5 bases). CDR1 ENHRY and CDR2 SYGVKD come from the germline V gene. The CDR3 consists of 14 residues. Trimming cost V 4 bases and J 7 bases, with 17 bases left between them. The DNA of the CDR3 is TGTGCCATCAGTGGACTCTTGAGGGATAATGAGCAGTACTTC. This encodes CAISGLLRDNEQYF.

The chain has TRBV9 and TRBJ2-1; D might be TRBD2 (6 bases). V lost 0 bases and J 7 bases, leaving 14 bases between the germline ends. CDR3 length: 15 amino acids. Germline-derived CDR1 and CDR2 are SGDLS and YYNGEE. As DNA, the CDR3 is TGTGCCAGCAGCGTAGGTGGGAGCGGGTGGAATGAGCAGTTCTTC. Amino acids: CASSVGGSGWNEQFF.

In nucleotides, the CDR3 is TGTGCCAGCAGTTTGTGTGGACTAGCGGGAGACAACAATGAGCAGTTCTTC. Translating it yields CASSLCGLAGDNNEQFF. V usage is TRBV28 and J usage is TRBJ2-1; 13 bases map to TRBD2. The CDR3 has 17 residues. CDR1 MDHEN and CDR2 SYDVKM come from the germline V gene. Germline trimming cut 3 bases from V and 5 bases from J; bases unmatched to any gene: 7. Full variable domain (missing parts from reference TRBV28 and TRBJ2-1): DVKVTQSSRYLVKRTGEKVFLECVQDMDHENMFWYRQDPGLGLRLIYFSYDVKMKEKGDIPEGYSVSREKKERFSLILESASTNQTSMYLCASSLCGLAGDNNEQFFGPGTRLTVL.

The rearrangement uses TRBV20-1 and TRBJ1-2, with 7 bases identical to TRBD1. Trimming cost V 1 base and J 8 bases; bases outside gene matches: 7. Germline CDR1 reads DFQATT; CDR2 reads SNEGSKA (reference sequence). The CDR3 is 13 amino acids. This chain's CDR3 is CSARVIDRAGYTF. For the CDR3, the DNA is TGCAGTGCTAGAGTCATTGACAGGGCAGGCTACACCTTC.

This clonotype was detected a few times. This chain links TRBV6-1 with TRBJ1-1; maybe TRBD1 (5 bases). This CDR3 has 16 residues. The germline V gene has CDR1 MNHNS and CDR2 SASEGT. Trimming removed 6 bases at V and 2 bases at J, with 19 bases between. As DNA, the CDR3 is TGTGCCAGCAGGCGGCAAGGCGGGGGTTCTAACACTGAAGCTTTCTTT. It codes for CASRRQGGGSNTEAFF.

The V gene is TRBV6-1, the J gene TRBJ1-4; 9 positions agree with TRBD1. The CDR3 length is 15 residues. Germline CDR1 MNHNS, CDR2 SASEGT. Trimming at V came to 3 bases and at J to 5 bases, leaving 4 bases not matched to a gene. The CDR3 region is CASSDLGTGNEKLFF. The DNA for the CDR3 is TGTGCCAGCAGTGACCTCGGGACAGGGAATGAAAAACTGTTTTTT.

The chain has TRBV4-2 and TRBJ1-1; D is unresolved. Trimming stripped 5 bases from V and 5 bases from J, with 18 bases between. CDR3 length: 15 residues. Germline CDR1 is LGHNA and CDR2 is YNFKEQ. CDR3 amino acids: CASSYQPGVETEAFF. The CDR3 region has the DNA TGTGCCAGCAGCTACCAACCCGGGGTGGAGACTGAAGCTTTCTTT.

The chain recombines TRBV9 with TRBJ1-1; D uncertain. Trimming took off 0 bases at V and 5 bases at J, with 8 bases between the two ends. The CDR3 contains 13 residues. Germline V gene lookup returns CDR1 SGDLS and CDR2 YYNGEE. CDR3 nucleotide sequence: TGTGCCAGCAGCGTAGGGGCAGGAACTGAAGCTTTCTTT. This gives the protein CASSVGAGTEAFF.